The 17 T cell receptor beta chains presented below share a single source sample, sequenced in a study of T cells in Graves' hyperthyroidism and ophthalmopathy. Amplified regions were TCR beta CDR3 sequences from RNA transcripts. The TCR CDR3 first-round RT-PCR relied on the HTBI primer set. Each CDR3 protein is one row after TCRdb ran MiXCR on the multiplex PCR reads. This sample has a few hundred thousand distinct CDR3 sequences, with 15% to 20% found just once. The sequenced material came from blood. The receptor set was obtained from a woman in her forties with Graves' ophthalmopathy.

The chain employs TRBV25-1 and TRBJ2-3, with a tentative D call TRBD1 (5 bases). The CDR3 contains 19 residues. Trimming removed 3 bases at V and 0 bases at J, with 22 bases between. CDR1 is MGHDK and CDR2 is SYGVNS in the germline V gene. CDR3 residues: CASSDPDRDPSHSTDTQYF. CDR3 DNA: TGTGCCAGCAGTGACCCCGACAGAGATCCTTCACACAGCACAGATACGCAGTATTTT.

This chain's CDR3 is CASSPRQESTLHF. CDR3 sequence (DNA): TGTGCCAGCAGTCCCAGACAAGAATCGACCCTCCACTTT. This chain joins TRBV12-3 or TRBV12-4 and TRBJ1-6; D is uncertain. The V and J ends lost 5 bases and 14 bases respectively, with 16 bases between them. The CDR3 spans 13 residues.

CDR3 region: CASSYSGTDNNEQFF. CDR3 nucleotide sequence: TGTGCCAGCAGCTATTCCGGGACAGACAACAATGAGCAGTTCTTC. V gene TRBV11-2 combines with J gene TRBJ2-1; 7 nucleotides agree with TRBD1. This CDR3 is 15 amino acids long. V lost 4 bases, J lost 5 bases, and 8 bases stayed unmatched. The germline V gene encodes CDR1 SGHAT and CDR2 FQNNGV.

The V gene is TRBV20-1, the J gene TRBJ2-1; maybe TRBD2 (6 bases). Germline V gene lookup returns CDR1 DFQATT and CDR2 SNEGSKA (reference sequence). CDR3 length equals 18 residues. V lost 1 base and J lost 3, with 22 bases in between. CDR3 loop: CSARGLSLATGYYNEQFF. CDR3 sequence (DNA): TGCAGTGCTAGAGGCCTATCTCTAGCGACTGGATACTACAATGAGCAGTTCTTC.

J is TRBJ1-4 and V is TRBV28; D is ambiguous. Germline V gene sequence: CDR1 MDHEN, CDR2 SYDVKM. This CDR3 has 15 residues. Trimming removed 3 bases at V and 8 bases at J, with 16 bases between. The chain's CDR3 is CASSLTDGSWEKLFF. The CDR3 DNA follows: TGTGCCAGCAGTTTGACCGATGGGTCATGGGAAAAACTGTTTTTT. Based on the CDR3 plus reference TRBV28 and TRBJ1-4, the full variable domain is DVKVTQSSRYLVKRTGEKVFLECVQDMDHENMFWYRQDPGLGLRLIYFSYDVKMKEKGDIPEGYSVSREKKERFSLILESASTNQTSMYLCASSLTDGSWEKLFFGSGTQLSVL.

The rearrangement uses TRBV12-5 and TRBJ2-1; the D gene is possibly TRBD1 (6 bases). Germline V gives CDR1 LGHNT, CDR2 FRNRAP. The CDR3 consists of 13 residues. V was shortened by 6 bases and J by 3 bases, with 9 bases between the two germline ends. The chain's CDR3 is CASGQDSYNEQFF. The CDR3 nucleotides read TGTGCTAGTGGCCAGGACAGCTACAATGAGCAGTTCTTC.

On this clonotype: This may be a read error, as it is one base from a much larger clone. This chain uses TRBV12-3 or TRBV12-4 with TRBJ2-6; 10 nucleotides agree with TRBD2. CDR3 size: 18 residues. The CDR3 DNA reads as TGTGCCGGCAGTTCAAGACTAGCGGGCAACTCTGGGGCCAACGTCCTGACTTTC. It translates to CAGSSRLAGNSGANVLTF.

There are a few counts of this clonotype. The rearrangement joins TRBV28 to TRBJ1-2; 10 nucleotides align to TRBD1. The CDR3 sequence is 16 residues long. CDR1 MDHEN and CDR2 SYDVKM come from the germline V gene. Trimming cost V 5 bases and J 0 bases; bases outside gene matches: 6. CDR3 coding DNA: TGTGCCAGCAGTGGCCGGGGACAGGGGACTAACTATGGCTACACCTTC. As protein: CASSGRGQGTNYGYTF.

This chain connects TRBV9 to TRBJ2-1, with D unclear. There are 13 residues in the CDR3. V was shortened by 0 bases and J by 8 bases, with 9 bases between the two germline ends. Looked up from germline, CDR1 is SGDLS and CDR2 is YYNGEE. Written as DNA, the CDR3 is TGTGCCAGCAGCGTAGGGGTAGACCATGAGCAGTTCTTC. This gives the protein CASSVGVDHEQFF.

For the CDR3, the DNA is TGCAGTGCTAGAGTGCCCACAGGGGGGGGAAAAGAGACCCAGTACTTC. Amino acid sequence: CSARVPTGGGKETQYF. The chain carries TRBV20-1 and TRBJ2-5; maybe TRBD1 (8 bases). The CDR3 runs to 16 residues. The V gene lost 1 base and the J gene lost 3 bases, with 18 bases spanning the gap. CDR1 and CDR2 from the germline V gene are DFQATT and SNEGSKA (reference sequence).

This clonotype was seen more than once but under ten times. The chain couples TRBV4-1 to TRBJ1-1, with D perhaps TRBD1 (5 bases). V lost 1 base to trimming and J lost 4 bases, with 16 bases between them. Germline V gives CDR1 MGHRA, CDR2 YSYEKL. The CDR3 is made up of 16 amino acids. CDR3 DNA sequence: TGCGCCAGCAGCCAAGGCGCCCAGGGAAGTGCCACTGAAGCTTTCTTT. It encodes CASSQGAQGSATEAFF.

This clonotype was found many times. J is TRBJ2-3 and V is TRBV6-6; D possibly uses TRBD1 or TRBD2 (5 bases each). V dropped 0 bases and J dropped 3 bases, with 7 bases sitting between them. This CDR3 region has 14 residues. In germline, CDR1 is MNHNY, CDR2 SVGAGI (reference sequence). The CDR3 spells CASSYSEGTDTQYF. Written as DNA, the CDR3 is TGTGCCAGCAGTTACTCAGAGGGGACAGATACGCAGTATTTT.

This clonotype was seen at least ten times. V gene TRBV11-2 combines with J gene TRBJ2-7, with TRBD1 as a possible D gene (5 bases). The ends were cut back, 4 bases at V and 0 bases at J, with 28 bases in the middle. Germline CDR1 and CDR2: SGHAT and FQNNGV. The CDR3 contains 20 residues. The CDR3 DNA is TGTGCCAGCAGCTCAGCCCTCCGAAGGCGAGGACACCCTTTCTCCTACGAGCAGTACTTC. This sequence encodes CASSSALRRRGHPFSYEQYF.

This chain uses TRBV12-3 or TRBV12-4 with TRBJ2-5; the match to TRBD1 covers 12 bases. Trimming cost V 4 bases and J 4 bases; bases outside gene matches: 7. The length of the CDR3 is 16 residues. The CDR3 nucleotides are TGTGCCAGCAGTTCCGGGACAGGGGGCCTAGGAGAGACCCAGTACTTC. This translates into CASSSGTGGLGETQYF.

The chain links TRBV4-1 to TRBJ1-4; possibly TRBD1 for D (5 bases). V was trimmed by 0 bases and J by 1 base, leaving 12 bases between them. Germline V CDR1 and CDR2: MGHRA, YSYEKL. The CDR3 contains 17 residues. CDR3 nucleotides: TGCGCCAGCAGCCAAGATCGGGTGGGGGAAACTAATGAAAAACTGTTTTTT. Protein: CASSQDRVGETNEKLFF.

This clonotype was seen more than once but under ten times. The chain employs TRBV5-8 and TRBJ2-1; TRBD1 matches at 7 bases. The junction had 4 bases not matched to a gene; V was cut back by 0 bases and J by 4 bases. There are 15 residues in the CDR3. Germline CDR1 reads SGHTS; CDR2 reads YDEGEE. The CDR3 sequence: CASSLEGQEYNEQFF. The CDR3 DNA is TGTGCCAGCAGCTTGGAAGGACAGGAGTACAATGAGCAGTTCTTC.

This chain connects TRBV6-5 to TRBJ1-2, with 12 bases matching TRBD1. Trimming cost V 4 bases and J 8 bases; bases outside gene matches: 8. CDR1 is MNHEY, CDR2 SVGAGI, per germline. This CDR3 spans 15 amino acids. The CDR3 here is CASSSTRGQGAGYTF. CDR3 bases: TGTGCCAGCAGTTCCACTAGGGGACAGGGGGCCGGCTACACCTTC.